This entry describes one TCR beta chain. Its recognized antigen is unknown. One end of the junction does not line up with germline, which may come from a read error. Library method: the immunoSEQ multiplex PCR assay. A mixture of 60 forward primers for TCR Vbeta segments and 13 reverse primers for TCR Jbeta segments was used in the multiplex PCR. The CDR3 region of rearranged TCR beta genes was amplified from genomic DNA by a multiplex PCR assay. The Illumina HiSeq System was used to sequence the amplified TCR beta libraries as 87-base-pair reads. As for how the authors treated the data: In a later analysis, 80 million or so unique TCR beta chains were counted across the approximately 640 repertoires, and roughly 9.9 million of these chains were shared by at least two donors. A nearest-neighbor algorithm error-corrected the raw reads and collapsed the reads into unique sequences, merging closely related sequences to remove PCR and sequencing errors. V, D and J gene segments were assigned by aligning CDR3 sequences to IMGT reference sequences. For a sequence to be retained, a match of at least six nucleotides to both a V gene segment and a J gene segment was required. A rearrangement was called productive if the CDR3 had no stop codons and remained in frame with V and J, and every other rearrangement was called non-productive. CDR3 was defined by IMGT convention, running from the second conserved V-encoded cysteine to the conserved J-encoded phenylalanine. In an earlier analysis of 550 to 650 of the donors, sequences lacking an unambiguous match to a single V gene segment were excluded. An earlier analysis of 550 to 650 of the donors classified V segments as functional when productive rearrangements were above 56.7% and as segregating when the standard deviation between donors was above 5%. A statistical classification framework was built to diagnose cytomegalovirus status from the catalog of TCR beta chain sequences. In a later analysis, TCR nucleotide sequences were compared against IMGT/GENE-DB human TR gene sequences so that V and J genes could be assigned. A later analysis assigned CDR3 sequences and most-parsimonious VDJ recombination scenarios with the TCRdist pipeline. A later analysis defined each TCR beta chain by its CDR3 amino acid sequence plus V-gene family, and excluded reads lacking a unique V-gene family. In a later analysis, around 650 highly shared, low-generation-probability nucleotide sequences were removed to address suspected cross-contamination and a sequencing artifact. A later analysis calculated a clonal expansion index for each public chain from normalized within-repertoire ranks of inferred template counts. Generation probabilities in a later analysis came from a VDJ recombination model fitted to out-of-frame rearrangements, and those results were checked against IGoR. In a later analysis, TCR-TCR, TCR-HLA and TCR-CMV co-occurrence was scored with hypergeometric tests, and a repertoire-size bias correction was applied to TCR pairs. A later analysis estimated false discovery rates by permuting HLA or CMV assignments 20 times. In a later analysis, co-occurring TCRs were grouped with DBSCAN, and TCRdist sequence similarity was added when clustering was performed within HLA-allele-positive subsets. Repertoires with fewer than 30,000 or more than 120,000 public chains were left out of co-occurrence clustering, as were five repertoires with anomalous nucleotide sharing. What TCRdb holds here is the immuneACCESS table cut down to in-frame rearrangements. Part of the clones is not present; checked against another copy, under half of the missing clones reflect an unresolved V gene, and the others are unexplained. D and trimming were read from the DNA, whereas the V and J calls and clone size are those reported in that table. This sample holds 150,000 or so clones; about 72% were observed only once. Approximately 2.1% of the sample comes from the top ten.

The data are from a study of cytomegalovirus exposure and HLA in healthy donors (TCRdb year 2017). About the full investigation: According to an earlier analysis of several hundred of the donors, about 170 million T cells yielded 95 million to 140 million unique TCR beta sequences and 250 to 350 Gb of sequence data. An early release that covered around 590 HLA-typed donors contained around 300 gigabases of sequencing data and tens of millions of unique TCR sequences. Of the 398 genotyped donors, over 70% fell in the genetic ancestry cluster associated with self-reported Caucasian donors. The study aimed to test whether signatures of past pathogen exposure could be identified by cataloging public T cell receptors. The study used immunosequencing to profile the T cell repertoires of 666 subjects and linked those repertoires to cytomegalovirus serostatus. Along with the approximately 670-subject first cohort, a separate validation cohort of approximately 110 different subjects was used. To predict cytomegalovirus infection status, the study combined high-throughput TCR immunosequencing, statistical association of individual TCRs with disease status, and machine learning. A later analysis re-analyzed previously published TCR beta repertoires from 650 to 800 donors and added high-resolution HLA genotyping to study TCR occurrence patterns. Rather than drawing on any new phenotypic data, the later analysis identified candidate immune exposures from TCR beta sequences and the way those sequences occurred across donors. To decide whether each TCR beta V gene segment behaved as functional or pseudogenic, an earlier analysis of 587 of the donors relied on high-throughput TCR beta sequencing. Alongside the repertoire data, information on donor age, sex, ethnicity and CMV serostatus was compiled. In a later genetic analysis, genome-wide SNP genotypes for about three fifths of the 666 donors were used, and that subset was treated as a discovery cohort. Every repertoire in the discovery cohort had been generated on one and the same sequencing platform. Class I and class II HLA loci were covered by the typing at four-digit resolution. Typing coverage differed by locus: A, B, C, DRB1 and DQB1 were typed in roughly 629-630 donors, DQA1 in 522, DPA1 in some 610, and DPB1 in 450 to 490. Because of strong linkage in the cohort, roughly five DR-DQ haplotypes were treated as single units for association and clustering. Among a few hundred genotyped donors of the cohort, an average of about 240,000 unique TCR beta nucleotide sequences were sequenced per donor, roughly 20% of them non-productive.

General findings and caveats noted by the study authors: A later genetic analysis reported fewer N-insertions in productive TCRs among donors in an Asian-associated ancestry cluster than the roughly 700-donor mean. Presence/absence analyses assumed roughly uniform sequencing depth across donors, an assumption that may not hold. In a later analysis, several top co-occurrence clusters were reported to appear linked to parvovirus B19, influenza, CMV and Epstein-Barr virus. In both the original and validation cohorts, the classifier was reported to diagnose cytomegalovirus status with high specificity and sensitivity. A later analysis found that HLA-associated TCR beta chains were more clonally expanded and had lower generation probabilities than equally common non-associated chains. Because counts were too low, about 18 rarely observed V segments, including chromosome 9 orphons, were left out of the earlier analysis of some 600 of the donors. A group of highly shared sequence variants was considered likely to be a technical artifact of the sequencing pipeline. Most CMV-associated TCR beta chains appeared to be HLA-restricted in a later analysis, and the HLA associations seemed to be driven largely by CMV exposure. In vitro tests confirmed that a few of the cytomegalovirus-associated TCR beta chains recognize cytomegalovirus antigens. According to a later analysis, TCR association rates differed among HLA loci, with DRB1 alleles showing the most associated TCRs and HLA-C alleles showing the fewest. A further reported finding was that TCR beta sequences accurately predicted the HLA-A and HLA-B alleles for most subjects in the first cohort. In a later genetic analysis, a missense DCLRE1C variant was associated with V-gene and J-gene trimming of TCR beta chains, and the association was replicated in an independent cohort. Only TCR beta chains were sequenced in this cohort, and the absence of alpha or paired-chain data limited detectable features. While some public TCRs were present in many individuals, most TCR sequences turned up only very rarely across donors. Because HLA typing was unavailable for some donors at each locus, only the typed subset was used in association tests. Linkage disequilibrium might explain the correlated functional status among segregating V segments, but an unknown experimental factor could not be ruled out. The study listed approximately 150 TCR beta chains as associated with cytomegalovirus. Some IMGT-functional V segments, including TRBV6-2 and TRBV6-3, could not be told apart with the 87-base-pair reads, so those segments were excluded. Assigning TCR associations to individual alleles was difficult when HLA alleles, especially DR and DQ, strongly co-occurred. According to the authors, the approach could potentially be generalized to other disease states and immunological phenotypes. At a false discovery rate of 0.05, a later analysis linked roughly 17,000 TCR beta sequences to specific HLA alleles. Broadly in line with IMGT annotations, most TCR beta V segments showed up in productive rearrangements about 90% or about 30% of the time in an earlier analysis of a few hundred of the donors. Immune exposure information for the cohort was limited to CMV serostatus.

In total, approximately 690 healthy bone marrow donors made up the cohort. All cohort members were sampled while nominally healthy, although unrecorded immune exposures were likely present. The donor was CMV seropositive and was included in the group of around 300 seropositive cohort members. A peripheral blood sample was provided by each donor, and peripheral blood mononuclear cells were used for TCR beta sequencing. The Qiagen DNeasy Blood Extraction Kit was used to extract genomic DNA from the blood cell samples. From the cysteine up to the phenylalanine, the CDR3 has a length of 15 residues. CDR3 DNA only is kept here, 45 bases in frame from base 1. The germline V gene specifies SGHRS as CDR1 and YFSETQ as CDR2.

Sequencing was done on a sample of PBMCs. The sequence joins TRBV5-1 to TRBJ1-6; the D gene is unclear. The TCR was taken from a man in his fifties or sixties in good health and CMV-seropositive. The CDR3 reads as follows: CASSLGSSYNSPLRF. The nucleotide sequence reads TGCGCCAGCAGCTTAGGGAGCTCCTATAATTCACCCCTCCGCTTT.